This TCR beta chain was identified during a study of T-cell reconstitution after alpha-beta-depleted transplantation in children. Preparation of the TCRbeta library was carried out with unique molecular identifiers. TCRdb re-called the PCR reads with MiXCR, one entry per CDR3 protein. The sample gives approximately 340,000 distinct CDR3 sequences, 10% of which show up once; under 3% is in the top ten. There are 16 residues in the CDR3. After removal of 0 bases from V and 5 bases from J, the junction contained 8 bases not matched to a gene. CDR1 and CDR2 (germline): LGHDT, YNNKEL (reference sequence). This clonotype was detected only a few times.

The rearrangement links TRBV3-1 to TRBJ2-5; 8 bases are shared with TRBD2. The clonotype originates from a human donor who donated a stem cell graft to a child with acute lymphoblastic leukemia. The material was PBMCs from the stem cell graft donor, obtained from the stem cell graft. As DNA, the CDR3 is TGTGCCAGCAGCCAAGAATTCGCGGGAGGAGGCGAGACCCAGTACTTC. It translates to CASSQEFAGGGETQYF.